The 18 T cell receptor beta chains below come from one sample, sequenced in a study of blood T cell repertoires in COVID-19. TCRdb keeps only in-frame clones here, not all; method: immunoSEQ multiplex PCR. This sample has approximately 230,000 clones, with about 90% found just once. The material sequenced was peripheral blood. The origin of the receptors is a man at least 80 years old with acute or convalescent COVID-19.

The chain uses TRBV27 and TRBJ2-7; D unclear. Germline assignment: CDR1 MNHEY and CDR2 SMNVEV (reference sequence). CDR3 length equals 13 residues. Trimming removed 4 bases at V and 3 bases at J, with 10 bases between. The CDR3 sequence: CASSYRQDYEQYF. CDR3 bases: TGTGCCAGCAGTTACCGACAAGACTACGAGCAGTACTTC.

The V gene is TRBV6-5, the J gene TRBJ1-3; 9 bases line up with TRBD1. CDR1 and CDR2 from the germline V gene are MNHEY and SVGAGI. The CDR3 sequence is 15 residues long. Losses at the gene ends were 4 bases for V and 1 base for J; bases not matched to a gene: 2. CDR3: CASSFGQGSGNTIYF. CDR3 coding DNA: TGTGCCAGCAGTTTCGGACAGGGGTCTGGAAACACCATATATTTT.

The genes are TRBV5-1 and TRBJ2-1; TRBD2 agrees at 13 bases. Germline CDR1 SGHRS, CDR2 YFSETQ. V dropped 3 bases and J dropped 7; count of bases not matched to a gene: 7. The CDR3 totals 16 residues. Here the CDR3 DNA reads TGCGCCAGCAGCTCCGGACTAGCGGGAGTCCCGAATGAGCAGTTCTTC. Amino acid sequence: CASSSGLAGVPNEQFF.

V and J are TRBV6-2 or TRBV6-3 and TRBJ2-5, with TRBD2 matching over 12 bases. The CDR3 is made up of 15 amino acids. Per the germline V gene, CDR1 is MNHEY and CDR2 is SVGEGT. With 4 bases clipped from V and 4 bases from J, the junction kept 4 bases outside the gene matches. The CDR3: CASSSTSGGGETQYF. CDR3 nucleotide sequence: TGTGCCAGCAGTTCGACTAGCGGGGGAGGAGAGACCCAGTACTTC.

This clone was observed a handful of times. The V and J genes are TRBV19 and TRBJ1-1; no clear D gene. CDR1 is LNHDA and CDR2 is SQIVND in the germline V gene (reference sequence). The CDR3 runs 14 residues. The V end lost 4 bases, the J end lost 0 bases, and 9 bases lay between the germline ends. DNA for the CDR3: TGTGCCAGTAGTACGATCGGGGTGAACACTGAAGCTTTCTTT. This translates into CASSTIGVNTEAFF.

CDR3 coding DNA: TGCAGCGTCATCGGACAGGGGACAACTAATGAAAAACTGTTTTTT. This codes for CSVIGQGTTNEKLFF. The genes are TRBV29-1 and TRBJ1-4, with TRBD1 matching over 9 bases. V trimming: 6 bases; J trimming: 0 bases; junction bases outside the gene matches: 5. The CDR3 spans 15 residues. CDR1 is SQVTM, CDR2 ANQGSEA, per germline. The full variable domain, in which reference TRBV29-1 and TRBJ1-4 provide the parts outside the CDR3, is SAVISQKPSRDICQRGTSLTIQCQVDSQVTMMFWYRQQPGQSLTLIATANQGSEATYESGFVIDKFPISRPNLTFSTLTVSNMSPEDSSIYLCSVIGQGTTNEKLFFGSGTQLSVL.

This sequence joins TRBV19 and TRBJ1-2; no reliable D call. Germline values: CDR1 LNHDA, CDR2 SQIVND (reference sequence). The CDR3 consists of 12 residues. Between the trimmed V and J ends, which lost 6 bases and 2 bases, there was a span of 7 bases. CDR3 residues: CASRRENYGYTF. In DNA, the CDR3 is TGTGCCAGTAGGAGGGAAAACTATGGCTACACCTTC.

This rearrangement joins TRBV15 to TRBJ1-3; weak D call: TRBD1 (5 bases). CDR3 length: 16 residues. The germline V gene encodes CDR1 LNHNV and CDR2 YYDKDF (reference sequence). Trimming shortened V by 0 bases and J by 1 base, and 10 bases separated the two germline ends. The CDR3 DNA reads as TGTGCCACCAGCAGAGATTATCAGGGATCTGGAAACACCATATATTTT. Translated: CATSRDYQGSGNTIYF. The entire variable domain, with the rest obtained from reference TRBV15 and TRBJ1-3, is as follows: DAMVIQNPRYQVTQFGKPVTLSCSQTLNHNVMYWYQQKSSQAPKLLFHYYDKDFNNEADTPDNFQSRRPNTSFCFLDIRSPGLGDTAMYLCATSRDYQGSGNTIYFGEGSWLTVV.

This rearrangement joins TRBV6-6 to TRBJ1-6; 8 bases match TRBD1. This CDR3 has 15 residues. The trim removed 5 bases at V and 10 bases at J, leaving 10 bases unmatched. CDR1 MNHNY and CDR2 SVGAGI come from the germline V gene (reference sequence). DNA of the CDR3: TGTGCCAGCAGTACCCGTGGACAGGGTAACTCACCCCTCCACTTT. Its protein product is CASSTRGQGNSPLHF.

The V and J genes are TRBV10-3 and TRBJ1-5, with 7 bases fitting TRBD1. This CDR3 has 15 amino acids. Trimming cost V 5 bases and J 4 bases; bases outside gene matches: 8. CDR1 and CDR2 from the germline V gene are ENHRY and SYGVKD. This chain's CDR3 is CAISWGGQDNQPQHF. The CDR3 nucleotides are TGTGCCATCAGTTGGGGTGGACAGGATAATCAGCCCCAGCATTTT.

J is TRBJ2-3 and V is TRBV7-3; 9 positions match TRBD1. Per the germline V gene, CDR1 is SGHTA and CDR2 is FQGTGA. J was trimmed by 3 bases and V by 5 bases; bases with no gene match: 6. This CDR3 has 15 residues. CDR3: CASSIGTGRTDTQYF. The CDR3 DNA is TGTGCCAGCAGCATAGGGACAGGGCGAACAGATACGCAGTATTTT.

This clone was seen repeatedly, ten times or more. The J gene is TRBJ1-1, the V gene TRBV2, with 7 bases lining up with TRBD1. The CDR3 is 15 amino acids. Trimming took 6 bases from V and 0 from J; bases not matched to a gene: 7. CDR1 is SNHLY and CDR2 is FYNNEI in the germline V gene. CDR3 amino acids: CASRAGGRLNTEAFF. Written as DNA, the CDR3 is TGTGCCAGCAGAGCAGGGGGACGTTTGAACACTGAAGCTTTCTTT.

Comments on this clone: An end of the junction differs from the germline gene, which may be a read error. In DNA form, the CDR3 reads TGTGCCAGCAGCCAAGATAGTGGTATCCAGGGTGAGAACTTC. This encodes CASSQDSGIQGENF. This chain uses TRBV3-1 (or the pseudogene TRBV3-2) with TRBJ1-2, with D maybe TRBD1 (5 bases). The CDR3 runs to 14 residues. Germline lookup yields CDR1 LGHDT and CDR2 YNNKEL (reference sequence).

This chain joins TRBV29-1 and TRBJ1-2; TRBD1 matches 9 bases. Germline CDR1 is SQVTM and CDR2 is ANQGSEA. After removal of 6 bases from V and 2 bases from J, the junction contained 1 base not matched to a gene. The CDR3 totals 12 residues. This chain's CDR3 is CSVGQGNYGYTF. CDR3 nucleotide sequence: TGCAGCGTCGGACAGGGGAACTATGGCTACACCTTC.

The chain carries TRBV25-1 and TRBJ2-1; 14 nucleotides line up with TRBD2. The CDR3 sequence is 17 residues long. From germline, CDR1 is MGHDK and CDR2 SYGVNS. After removal of 5 bases from V and 5 bases from J, the junction contained 8 bases not matched to a gene. The chain's CDR3 is CASSSPGLAGEDNEQFF. DNA of the CDR3: TGTGCCAGCAGTTCTCCGGGACTAGCGGGAGAGGACAATGAGCAGTTCTTC. Drawing the rest from reference TRBV25-1 and TRBJ2-1, the complete variable domain is EADIYQTPRYLVIGTGKKITLECSQTMGHDKMYWYQQDPGMELHLIHYSYGVNSTEKGDLSSESTVSRIRTEHFPLTLESARPSHTSQYLCASSSPGLAGEDNEQFFGPGTRLTVL.

The chain is built from TRBV7-8 and TRBJ2-7; 13 bases align to TRBD2. Germline-derived CDR1 and CDR2 are SGHVS and FQNEAQ. This CDR3 comprises 17 residues. V dropped 5 bases and J dropped 5; count of bases not matched to a gene: 12. The CDR3 bases are TGTGCCAGCAGCGCCCGCGTGACTAGCGGGGGGCAGGACGAGCAGTACTTC. Encoded protein: CASSARVTSGGQDEQYF.

The chain joins TRBV13 to TRBJ1-1, with D perhaps matching TRBD1 (5 bases). Germline assignment: CDR1 PRHDT and CDR2 FYEKMQ (reference sequence). Trimming stripped 2 bases from V and 3 bases from J, with 19 bases between. This CDR3 is built from 17 residues. Here the CDR3 DNA reads TGTGCCAGCAGCTTATTGGGTGGGGGGGGACTTCACACTGAAGCTTTCTTT. Encoded protein: CASSLLGGGGLHTEAFF.

The genes are TRBV28 and TRBJ2-2, with 7 positions matching TRBD2. Germline V CDR1 and CDR2: MDHEN, SYDVKM. The CDR3 totals 13 residues. The V and J ends lost 7 bases and 6 bases, in that order; junction bases with no gene match: 5. The CDR3 here is CASIGAGAGELFF. CDR3 coding DNA: TGTGCCAGCATAGGGGCGGGAGCCGGGGAGCTGTTTTTT.